The clone carrying this T cell receptor beta chain turned up a few times. This may come from a read error, since a much larger clone is one base off. The CDR3 extends over 14 amino acids. Losses at the gene ends were 5 bases for V and 9 bases for J; bases not matched to a gene: 8. Germline V CDR1 and CDR2: MGHRA, YSYEKL. The data were obtained in a study of CD8+CD57+ T cells in acquired aplastic anemia. Only patients with CD8+CD57+ cell expansion on flow cytometry were chosen for sequencing. Template material for TCR beta VDJ and CDR3 profiling consisted of genomic DNA. TCRdb ran MiXCR on the reads and lists one entry per CDR3 protein. The sample carries over 150,000 distinct CDR3 sequences, 71% recorded once.

Sequencing used sorted CD4+, CD8+, or CD8+CD57+ T cells (not recorded which) from PBMCs. The V call is TRBV4-1, the J call TRBJ1-5; 9 nucleotides line up with TRBD1. This sequence was found in a human donor with aplastic anemia. The CDR3 nucleotides are TGCGCCAGCAGCGGGGACAGGGCTCCTCGGCCCCAGCATTTT. Amino acid sequence: CASSGDRAPRPQHF.